Given below is one T cell receptor beta chain in context. Study processing details: Reference gene primer amplification gave nucleated cell count estimates. Some clones are missing from TCRdb's copy, which holds only in-frame ones; the method was immunoSEQ multiplex PCR. D and trimming were read from the DNA, whereas the V and J calls and clone size are those reported in that table. The sample has about 480,000 clones, roughly 91% seen once. The CDR3 is 14 amino acids. V shed 4 bases and J 6 bases; nucleotides not matched to a gene: 5. CDR1 KGHDR and CDR2 SFDVKD come from the germline V gene. This entry is derived from a study of blood T cell repertoires in COVID-19. Turning to the study itself: The United States, Italy and Spain provided the acute and convalescent COVID-19 samples. PBMCs, B-cell-depleted T cells, or T cells were the source of the cDNA or gDNA that made up the material.

The chain is built from TRBV24-1 and TRBJ2-5; 9 positions agree with TRBD1. The sequenced sample consisted of peripheral blood. The receptor was isolated from a woman aged 30 to 39 with acute or convalescent COVID-19. The CDR3 protein is CATSDRQGGKTQYF. The DNA for the CDR3 is TGTGCCACCAGTGACAGACAGGGGGGTAAGACCCAGTACTTC.